Listed below are T cell receptor beta chains from one sample, sequenced in a study of regulatory T cells in long-lasting Graves disease. TCRdb redid the calling of the multiplex PCR reads with MiXCR, one entry per CDR3 protein. The top ten clones hold 20% to 25% of a sample with roughly 380,000 distinct CDR3 sequences, roughly a sixth of them seen once. The specimen was peripheral blood mononuclear cells (PBMCs), collected at new diagnosis, from a patient treated with antithyroid drugs. The receptor set was obtained from a female donor with Graves disease. The CDR3 runs from the conserved cysteine through the conserved F or W. D genes are given only for firm matches. The size field is filled for only some rows; it gives once, few, many or a size class.

>few|TRBJ2-7|NA|13|TRBV12-3/TRBV12-4
CASSFLLVNEQYF
TGTGCCAGCAGTTTCTTGTTGGTCAACGAGCAGTACTTC
>many|TRBJ2-7|NA|13|TRBV10-3
CAISEGPNYEQYF
TGTGCCATCAGTGAGGGCCCTAACTACGAGCAGTACTTC
>many|TRBJ1-1|NA|14|TRBV12-3/TRBV12-4
CATGYSRKNTGAFF
TGTGCCACCGGATACAGCAGGAAGAACACTGGAGCTTTCTTT
>many|TRBJ2-1|NA|13|TRBV11-2
CASSLGFPGGGFF
TGTGCCAGCAGCTTAGGGTTCCCCGGAGGGGGGTTCTTC
>NA|TRBJ2-1|NA|10|TRBV7-2
CASTSGREFF
TGTGCCAGCACCTCCGGTCGGGAGTTCTTC
>many|TRBJ2-4|NA|12|TRBV4-1
CASSQTANIQYF
TGCGCCAGCAGCCAGACGGCCAACATTCAGTACTTC
>many|TRBJ2-1|NA|15|TRBV4-1
CASSQASTTYNEQFF
TGCGCCAGCAGCCAAGCAAGCACCACCTACAATGAGCAGTTCTTC
>many|TRBJ2-1|TRBD1|13|TRBV20-1
CSAMGQGVNEQFF
TGCAGTGCTATGGGACAGGGCGTCAATGAGCAGTTCTTC
>NA|TRBJ2-5|NA|12|TRBV29-1
CSVSGTQETQYF
TGCAGCGTGTCGGGGACCCAAGAGACCCAGTACTTC
>many|TRBJ1-1|NA|12|TRBV3-1
CASSQGRSPAFF
TGTGCCAGCAGCCAAGGGAGGAGTCCAGCTTTCTTT
>many|TRBJ2-1|NA|15|TRBV7-2
CASSLIGGSYNEQFF
TGTGCCAGCAGCTTAATCGGCGGGTCCTACAATGAGCAGTTCTTC
>NA|TRBJ2-1|TRBD2|15|TRBV4-3
CASSQDGEGNNEQFF
TGCGCCAGCAGCCAAGACGGGGAGGGTAACAATGAGCAGTTCTTC
>NA|TRBJ1-5|NA|16|TRBV4-1
CASSQVTGPGNQPQHF
TGCGCCAGCAGCCAAGTTACTGGGCCGGGTAATCAGCCCCAGCATTTT
>many|TRBJ1-5|NA|13|TRBV20-1
CSAEKSGNQPQHF
TGCAGTGCCGAGAAGTCGGGTAATCAGCCCCAGCATTTT
>many|TRBJ1-1|NA|13|TRBV6-1
CASRNSQNTEAFF
TGTGCCAGCAGGAACAGTCAGAACACTGAAGCTTTCTTT
>many|TRBJ1-1|TRBD1|13|TRBV30
CAWSRPGGRETFF
TGTGCCTGGAGTAGACCAGGGGGCCGGGAAACTTTCTTT
>many|TRBJ2-7|NA|15|TRBV4-1
CASSQGPDGDYEQYF
TGCGCCAGCAGCCAGGGCCCGGACGGAGACTACGAGCAGTACTTC
>many|TRBJ2-4|NA|15|TRBV2
CASSWTSGAKNIQYF
TGTGCCAGCAGTTGGACGTCGGGAGCCAAAAACATTCAGTACTTC
>once|TRBJ1-5|TRBD1|19|TRBV7-3
CASSLTPGQYVMGNQPQHF
TGTGCCAGCAGCTTAACCCCGGGACAGTACGTTATGGGCAATCAGCCCCAGCATTTT
>few|TRBJ1-5|NA|13|TRBV7-2
CASKDRLGQPQHF
TGTGCCAGCAAAGACAGGTTGGGCCAGCCCCAGCATTTT
>NA|TRBJ2-2|TRBD2|19|TRBV5-1
CASSTGLAGFLGFTGELFF
TGTGCCAGCAGCACGGGACTAGCGGGTTTCCTTGGATTCACCGGGGAGCTGTTTTTT
>NA|TRBJ2-1|TRBD2|15|TRBV29-1
CSVEDLTSGYNEQFF
TGCAGCGTTGAAGATCTGACTAGCGGTTACAATGAGCAGTTCTTC
>NA|TRBJ1-2|NA|13|TRBV30
CAWSSGEINGYTF
TGTGCCTGGAGTTCGGGGGAGATTAATGGCTACACCTTC
>many|TRBJ2-7|NA|15|TRBV7-9
CASSPPDRSPYEQYF
TGTGCCAGCAGCCCACCGGACAGATCCCCCTACGAGCAGTACTTC
>many|TRBJ2-7|NA|15|TRBV7-2
CASSLTPGSRYEQYF
TGTGCCAGCAGCTTAACCCCGGGTTCCCGCTACGAGCAGTACTTC
>many|TRBJ2-2|NA|15|TRBV27
CASSIQQGDTGELFF
TGTGCCAGCAGTATACAACAGGGAGACACCGGGGAGCTGTTTTTT
>many|TRBJ1-1|TRBD1|16|TRBV20-1
CSARFLSDRANTEAFF
TGCAGTGCTAGATTCTTATCCGACAGGGCGAACACTGAAGCTTTCTTT
>many|TRBJ1-1|NA|15|TRBV9
CASSVTGTWDTEAFF
TGTGCCAGCAGCGTAACAGGGACCTGGGACACTGAAGCTTTCTTT
>many|TRBJ1-5|NA|14|TRBV5-8
CASSPFYSNQPQHF
TGTGCCAGCAGCCCTTTTTATAGCAATCAGCCCCAGCATTTT
>many|TRBJ2-1|NA|16|TRBV9
CASSFNGRSLNNEQFF
TGTGCCAGCAGCTTCAATGGGAGGTCGCTCAACAATGAGCAGTTCTTC
>many|TRBJ1-4|NA|14|TRBV7-9
CASSYGRTNEKLFF
TGTGCCAGCAGCTATGGAAGAACTAATGAAAAACTGTTTTTT
>many|TRBJ1-5|NA|17|TRBV5-1
CASSTDPLGDFNQPQHF
TGCGCCAGCAGCACTGATCCCCTGGGGGACTTCAATCAGCCCCAGCATTTT
>few|TRBJ1-1|NA|13|TRBV10-3
CAISVQVGYEAFF
TGTGCCATCAGTGTACAGGTCGGGTATGAAGCTTTCTTT
>many|TRBJ2-3|TRBD2|19|TRBV12-5
CASGHDPRLAGGLFLAQYF
TGTGCTAGTGGCCACGACCCCCGGCTAGCGGGAGGGCTCTTTCTGGCGCAGTATTTT
>many|TRBJ1-4|NA|15|TRBV5-1
CASSLEQSGNEKLFF
TGCGCCAGCAGCTTGGAACAGAGCGGAAATGAAAAACTGTTTTTT
>many|TRBJ1-3|NA|16|TRBV7-9
CASSPRVSISGNTIYF
TGTGCCAGCAGCCCCCGCGTCAGCATCTCTGGAAACACCATATATTTT
>many|TRBJ2-5|TRBD1|17|TRBV11-2
CASSPLQNRDSQETQYF
TGTGCCAGCAGCCCACTCCAAAACCGGGACAGCCAAGAGACCCAGTACTTC
>once|TRBJ1-5|NA|14|TRBV30
CAWRLAGSNQPQHF
TGTGCCTGGCGATTGGCGGGGAGCAATCAGCCCCAGCATTTT
>many|TRBJ1-1|NA|14|TRBV12-3/TRBV12-4
CASKRQAGNTEAFF
TGTGCCAGCAAAAGACAGGCGGGGAACACTGAAGCTTTCTTT
>NA|TRBJ2-3|NA|14|TRBV7-3
CASSLDMGTDTQYF
TGTGCCAGCAGCTTAGATATGGGAACAGATACGCAGTATTTT